The 21 T cell receptor beta chains reported below all come from one sample, sequenced in a study of graft-versus-host responses after intestinal transplantation. Generated by immunoSEQ multiplex PCR, the TCRdb table keeps only in-frame clones and is missing some. The sample includes about 41,000 clones, 85% to 95% of them seen just once. These receptors are not linked to any known antigen. Sequences were derived from unstimulated CD8+ T cells sorted from spleen or lymph node cells, sampled before transplant. These receptors all stem from a human donor who was the organ donor for an intestinal transplant.

V usage is TRBV2 and J usage is TRBJ2-7; 8 nucleotides line up with TRBD1. CDR1 is SNHLY, CDR2 FYNNEI, per germline. Trimming at V came to 5 bases and at J to 0 bases, leaving 6 bases not matched to a gene. The CDR3 length is 15 residues. The CDR3 bases are TGTGCCAGCAGTTGGACCGGGACAGGCTCCTACGAGCAGTACTTC. Translating it yields CASSWTGTGSYEQYF.

The chain recombines TRBV7-9 with TRBJ2-3, with D hard to call. The CDR3 is made up of 13 amino acids. The germline CDR1 and CDR2 sequences are SEHNR and FQNEAQ (reference sequence). The V end lost 2 bases, the J end lost 0 bases, and 3 bases lay between the germline ends. CDR3 nucleotide sequence: TGTGCCAGCAGCTTATGGAGCACAGATACGCAGTATTTT. This encodes CASSLWSTDTQYF.

This clone showed up just once. The chain recombines TRBV2 with TRBJ2-7; 10 bases match TRBD2. The V and J ends lost 3 bases and 3 bases, in that order; junction bases with no gene match: 14. In germline, CDR1 is SNHLY, CDR2 FYNNEI. CDR3 length: 18 residues. The CDR3 nucleotides read TGTGCCAGCAGTGACCCGGGCGGGGTAGCGGGGGGACTCTACGAGCAGTACTTC. Protein: CASSDPGGVAGGLYEQYF.

V usage is TRBV9 and J usage is TRBJ2-5, with D unclear. CDR3 length: 17 amino acids. The V end was cut by 4 bases, the J end by 3 bases, with 22 bases between. Germline lookup yields CDR1 SGDLS and CDR2 YYNGEE. CDR3 amino acids: CASSLRSGLSVEETQYF. CDR3 sequence (DNA): TGTGCCAGCAGCTTAAGATCTGGGTTGAGCGTCGAAGAGACCCAGTACTTC.

This sequence joins TRBV5-6 and TRBJ2-7; D may correspond to TRBD1 or TRBD2 (6 bases each). Germline V gene sequence: CDR1 SGHDT, CDR2 YYEEEE. This CDR3 comprises 17 residues. V lost 4 bases to trimming and J lost 3 bases, with 23 bases between them. CDR3 DNA: TGTGCCAGCAGCCCACTACGGGGGCAGGAGAATCACTACGAGCAGTACTTC. Amino acids: CASSPLRGQENHYEQYF.

The V and J genes are TRBV13 and TRBJ1-1, with TRBD1 matching 10 bases. The V gene end was trimmed by 5 bases and the J gene end by 3 bases; junction bases not matched to a gene: 3. This CDR3 is built from 14 residues. Per the germline V gene, CDR1 is PRHDT and CDR2 is FYEKMQ (reference sequence). The CDR3 loop is CASSVGQGDTEAFF. CDR3 coding DNA: TGTGCCAGCAGCGTCGGACAGGGGGACACTGAAGCTTTCTTT.

CDR3 amino acids: CASSPEGGANEQFF. The CDR3 DNA is TGTGCCAGCAGCCCGGAGGGAGGGGCCAATGAGCAGTTCTTC. This chain connects TRBV7-6 to TRBJ2-1, with TRBD2 matching over 7 bases. This CDR3 comprises 14 residues. V was clipped by 5 bases and J by 6 bases; unmatched bases: 7. Germline CDR1 is SGHVS and CDR2 is FNYEAQ.

This chain joins TRBV21-1 and TRBJ2-5; the table's D call, TRBD1, was not checked against the DNA. The DNA end favors TRBJ2-7, so the J call may be wrong. TRBV21-1 is a pseudogene segment. The CDR3 extends over 14 amino acids. CDR3 residues: CASSSLQGENEQYF. The CDR3 DNA is TGTGCCAGCAGCAGTTTACAGGGGGAGAACGAGCAGTACTTC.

The chain combines TRBV29-1 with TRBJ1-3; D not resolved. The CDR3 length is 11 residues. Looked up from germline, CDR1 is SQVTM and CDR2 is ANQGSEA. The V gene lost 0 bases and the J gene lost 3 bases, with 0 bases spanning the gap. CDR3 coding DNA: TGCAGCGTTGAAGATGGAAACACCATATATTTT. This sequence encodes CSVEDGNTIYF.

This clone came up once. V usage is TRBV5-4 and J usage is TRBJ1-3; tentatively, D is TRBD1 (5 bases). In germline, CDR1 is SGHNT, CDR2 YYREEE (reference sequence). V was cut by 4 bases and J by 0 bases, with 8 bases left in between. The CDR3 totals 14 residues. CDR3 bases: TGTGCCAGCAGCCAGACAGTCTCTGGAAACACCATATATTTT. This gives the protein CASSQTVSGNTIYF. The whole variable domain, filled in from reference TRBV5-4 and TRBJ1-3, reads ETGVTQSPTHLIKTRGQQVTLRCSSQSGHNTVSWYQQALGQGPQFIFQYYREEENGRGNFPPRFSGLQFPNYSSELNVNALELDDSALYLCASSQTVSGNTIYFGEGSWLTVV.

This rearrangement joins TRBV4-1 to TRBJ2-2, with 7 bases aligning to TRBD1. J lost 5 bases, V lost 3 bases, and 15 bases had no gene match. The CDR3 is 18 residues long. Germline V gene lookup returns CDR1 MGHRA and CDR2 YSYEKL. CDR3 nucleotide sequence: TGCGCCAGCAGCCATGAACCACCGGGACAGTGGCCTACCGGGGAGCTGTTTTTT. It yields the protein CASSHEPPGQWPTGELFF.

The V call is TRBV9, the J call TRBJ2-3, with TRBD1 as a possible D gene (6 bases). This CDR3 spans 15 amino acids. The germline V gene encodes CDR1 SGDLS and CDR2 YYNGEE. Between the trimmed V and J ends, which lost 0 bases and 3 bases, there was a span of 11 bases. The CDR3 spells CASSVGTTGTDTQYF. The CDR3 DNA sequence: TGTGCCAGCAGCGTAGGGACAACAGGGACAGATACGCAGTATTTT.

The chain is built from TRBV11-2 and TRBJ2-5; D is uncertain. The DNA end lines up better with TRBJ2-7; the J call may be wrong. CDR3 size: 13 residues. The V gene's germline CDR1 is SGHAT and CDR2 FQNNGV. CDR3 amino acids: CASSFPASYEQYF. The CDR3, as DNA: TGTGCCAGCAGCTTCCCAGCCTCCTACGAGCAGTACTTC.

V usage is TRBV19 and J usage is TRBJ1-3; 8 bases are a match to TRBD1. The V gene's germline CDR1 is LNHDA and CDR2 SQIVND (reference sequence). With 1 base clipped from V and 2 bases from J, the junction kept 4 bases outside the gene matches. The CDR3 is 16 amino acids. The CDR3 loop is CASSIVPGGPGNTIYF. The CDR3 DNA follows: TGTGCCAGTAGTATAGTTCCAGGGGGCCCTGGAAACACCATATATTTT. The variable domain in full, completed from reference TRBV19 and TRBJ1-3, reads DGGITQSPKYLFRKEGQNVTLSCEQNLNHDAMYWYRQDPGQGLRLIYYSQIVNDFQKGDIAEGYSVSREKKESFPLTVTSAQKNPTAFYLCASSIVPGGPGNTIYFGEGSWLTVV.

The rearrangement links TRBV7-9 to TRBJ2-1, with 7 bases identical to TRBD2. V trimming: 5 bases; J trimming: 5 bases; junction bases outside the gene matches: 9. In germline, CDR1 is SEHNR, CDR2 FQNEAQ (reference sequence). CDR3 length: 15 residues. Here the CDR3 DNA reads TGTGCCAGCAGCGACGGACTAGAGCCACACAATGAGCAGTTCTTC. This encodes CASSDGLEPHNEQFF.

This sequence joins TRBV10-3 and TRBJ2-5; 7 bases are shared with TRBD1. The germline V gene has CDR1 ENHRY and CDR2 SYGVKD. The CDR3 runs 14 residues. With V trimmed by 7 bases and J by 0 bases, 5 bases remained unmatched. CDR3: CAITETGYQETQYF. In DNA form, the CDR3 reads TGTGCCATCACCGAGACAGGGTACCAAGAGACCCAGTACTTC.

Only one count was recorded for this clone. The rearrangement links TRBV9 to TRBJ1-1, with 8 bases that match TRBD1. This CDR3 has 15 residues. CDR1 SGDLS and CDR2 YYNGEE come from the germline V gene. Losses at the gene ends were 3 bases for V and 5 bases for J; bases not matched to a gene: 9. CDR3 sequence: CASSAFTGGETEAFF. As DNA, the CDR3 is TGTGCCAGCAGCGCATTTACAGGGGGAGAGACTGAAGCTTTCTTT.

This clone was picked up one time. V gene TRBV27 combines with J gene TRBJ1-1; D is ambiguous. CDR3 length: 13 amino acids. Germline CDR1 reads MNHEY; CDR2 reads SMNVEV (reference sequence). V was pared by 0 bases and J by 5 bases, with 7 bases between. For the CDR3, the DNA is TGTGCCAGCAGTTTATCCCCCACGACTGAAGCTTTCTTT. Translation: CASSLSPTTEAFF.

The chain is built from TRBV5-6 and TRBJ1-5; the D is unclear. The CDR3 is made up of 13 amino acids. V was trimmed by 4 bases and J by 4 bases, leaving 9 bases between them. Germline lookup yields CDR1 SGHDT and CDR2 YYEEEE. CDR3 region: CASSHRANQPQHF. CDR3 DNA: TGTGCCAGCAGCCATAGGGCGAATCAGCCCCAGCATTTT.

This rearrangement joins TRBV27 to TRBJ2-3; no reliable D call. The CDR3 is 13 amino acids. The germline V and J ends were trimmed by 2 bases and 6 bases, with 9 bases remaining between them. CDR1 and CDR2 (germline): MNHEY, SMNVEV (reference sequence). This CDR3 reads CASSLPGWDTQYF. The CDR3 DNA reads TGTGCCAGCAGTTTACCCGGATGGGATACGCAGTATTTT.

This chain joins TRBV4-3 and TRBJ2-4, with 10 bases lining up with TRBD2. The length of the CDR3 is 17 residues. The germline gives CDR1 LGHNA, CDR2 YSLEER. Trimming at V came to 0 bases and at J to 0 bases, leaving 2 bases not matched to a gene. The CDR3 loop is CASSQDSGGLAKNIQYF. The CDR3 DNA sequence: TGCGCCAGCAGCCAAGATAGCGGGGGGCTAGCCAAAAACATTCAGTACTTC.